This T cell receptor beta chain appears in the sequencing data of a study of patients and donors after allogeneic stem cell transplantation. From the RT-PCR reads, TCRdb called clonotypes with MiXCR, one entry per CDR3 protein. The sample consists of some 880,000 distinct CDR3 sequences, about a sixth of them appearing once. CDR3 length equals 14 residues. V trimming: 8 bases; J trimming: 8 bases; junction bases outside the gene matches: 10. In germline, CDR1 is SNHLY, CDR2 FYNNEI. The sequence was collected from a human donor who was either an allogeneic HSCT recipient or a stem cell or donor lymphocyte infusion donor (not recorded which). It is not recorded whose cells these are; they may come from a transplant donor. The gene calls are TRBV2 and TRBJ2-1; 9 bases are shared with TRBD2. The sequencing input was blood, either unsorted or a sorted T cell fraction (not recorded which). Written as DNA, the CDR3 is TGTGCCAGCGGGGCGGGGGGGGCCATCCATGAGCAGTTCTTC. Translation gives CASGAGGAIHEQFF.